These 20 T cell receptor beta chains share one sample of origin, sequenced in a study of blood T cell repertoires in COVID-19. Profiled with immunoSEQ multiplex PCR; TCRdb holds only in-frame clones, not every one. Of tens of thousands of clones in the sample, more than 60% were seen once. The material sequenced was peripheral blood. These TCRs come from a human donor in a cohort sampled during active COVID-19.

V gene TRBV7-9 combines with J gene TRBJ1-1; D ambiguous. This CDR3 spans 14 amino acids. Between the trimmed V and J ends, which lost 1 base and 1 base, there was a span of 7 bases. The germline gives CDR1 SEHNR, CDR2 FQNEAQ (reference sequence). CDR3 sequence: CASSLGQKNTEAFF. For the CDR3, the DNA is TGTGCCAGCAGCTTAGGTCAGAAGAACACTGAAGCTTTCTTT.

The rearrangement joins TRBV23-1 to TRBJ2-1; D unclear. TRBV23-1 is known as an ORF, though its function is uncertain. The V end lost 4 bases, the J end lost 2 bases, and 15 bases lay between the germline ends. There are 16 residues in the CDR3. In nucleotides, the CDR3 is TGCGCCAGCAGTCTTTCATCGCGAGGCACCTACAATGAGCAGTTCTTC. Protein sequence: CASSLSSRGTYNEQFF.

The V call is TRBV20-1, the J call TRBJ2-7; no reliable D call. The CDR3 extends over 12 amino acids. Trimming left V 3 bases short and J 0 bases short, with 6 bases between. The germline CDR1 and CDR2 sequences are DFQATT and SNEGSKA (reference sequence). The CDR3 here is CSASFSSYEQYF. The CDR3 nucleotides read TGCAGTGCTAGTTTTAGCTCCTACGAGCAGTACTTC.

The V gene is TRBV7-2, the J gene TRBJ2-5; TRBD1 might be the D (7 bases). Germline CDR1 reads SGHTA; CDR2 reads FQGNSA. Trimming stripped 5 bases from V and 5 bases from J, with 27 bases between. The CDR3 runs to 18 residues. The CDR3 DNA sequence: TGTGCCAGCAGCCCGATGGGAGGTCAGGGGGGCGGAAGGGAGACCCAGTACTTC. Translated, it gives CASSPMGGQGGGRETQYF.

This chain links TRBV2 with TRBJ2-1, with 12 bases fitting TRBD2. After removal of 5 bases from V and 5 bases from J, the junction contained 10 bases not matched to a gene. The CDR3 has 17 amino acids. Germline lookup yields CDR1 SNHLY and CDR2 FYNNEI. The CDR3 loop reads CASSPRLAGVGDNEQFF. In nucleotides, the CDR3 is TGTGCCAGCAGTCCCCGACTAGCGGGAGTGGGAGACAATGAGCAGTTCTTC.

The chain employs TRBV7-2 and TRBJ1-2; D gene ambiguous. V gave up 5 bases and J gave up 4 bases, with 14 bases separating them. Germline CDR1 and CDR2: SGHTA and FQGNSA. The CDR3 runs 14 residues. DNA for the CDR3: TGTGCCAGCAGCCCTTCCTCCGGTGTCTATGGCTACACCTTC. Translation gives CASSPSSGVYGYTF.

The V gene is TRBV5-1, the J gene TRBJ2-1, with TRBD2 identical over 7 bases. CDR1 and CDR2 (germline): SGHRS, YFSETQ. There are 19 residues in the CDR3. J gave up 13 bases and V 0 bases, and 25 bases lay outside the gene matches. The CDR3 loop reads CASSLGLAVGRTEGGKQFF. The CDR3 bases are TGCGCCAGCAGCTTGGGACTAGCTGTGGGCCGAACTGAGGGCGGTAAACAGTTCTTC.

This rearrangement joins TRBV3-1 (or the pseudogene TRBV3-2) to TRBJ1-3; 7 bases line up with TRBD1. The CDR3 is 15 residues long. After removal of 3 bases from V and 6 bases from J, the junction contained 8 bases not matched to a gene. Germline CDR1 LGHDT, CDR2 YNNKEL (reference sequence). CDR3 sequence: CASSQKRQGPNTIYF. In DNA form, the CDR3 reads TGTGCCAGCAGCCAGAAACGACAGGGACCAAACACCATATATTTT.

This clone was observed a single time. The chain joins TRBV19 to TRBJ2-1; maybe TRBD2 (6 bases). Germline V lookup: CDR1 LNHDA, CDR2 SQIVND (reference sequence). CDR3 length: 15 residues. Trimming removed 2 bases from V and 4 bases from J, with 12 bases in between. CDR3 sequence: CASSIPLASYNEQFF. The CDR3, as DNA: TGTGCCAGTAGTATACCCCTAGCGTCTTACAATGAGCAGTTCTTC. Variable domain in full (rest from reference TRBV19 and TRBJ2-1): DGGITQSPKYLFRKEGQNVTLSCEQNLNHDAMYWYRQDPGQGLRLIYYSQIVNDFQKGDIAEGYSVSREKKESFPLTVTSAQKNPTAFYLCASSIPLASYNEQFFGPGTRLTVL.

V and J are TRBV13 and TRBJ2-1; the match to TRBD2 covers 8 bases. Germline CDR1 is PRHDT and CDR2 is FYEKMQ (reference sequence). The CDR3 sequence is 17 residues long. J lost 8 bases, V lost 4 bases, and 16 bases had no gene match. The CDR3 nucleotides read TGTGCCAGCAGCTCTCGGACTAGCACAATAATGGGCTATGAGCAGTTCTTC. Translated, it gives CASSSRTSTIMGYEQFF.

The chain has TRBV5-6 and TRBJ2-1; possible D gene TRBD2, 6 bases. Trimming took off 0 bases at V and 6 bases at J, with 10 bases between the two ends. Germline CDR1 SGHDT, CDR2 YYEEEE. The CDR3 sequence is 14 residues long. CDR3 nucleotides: TGTGCCAGCAGCTTGGGACTAGGGGTCAATGAGCAGTTCTTC. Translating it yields CASSLGLGVNEQFF.

CDR3 DNA sequence: TGTGCCAGCAGTTTAACGGTGGAAAACATTCAGTACTTC. Its protein product is CASSLTVENIQYF. This chain connects TRBV27 to TRBJ2-4, with D uncertain. The V end was cut by 2 bases, the J end by 5 bases, with 7 bases between. Germline V CDR1 and CDR2: MNHEY, SMNVEV (reference sequence). The CDR3 extends over 13 amino acids.

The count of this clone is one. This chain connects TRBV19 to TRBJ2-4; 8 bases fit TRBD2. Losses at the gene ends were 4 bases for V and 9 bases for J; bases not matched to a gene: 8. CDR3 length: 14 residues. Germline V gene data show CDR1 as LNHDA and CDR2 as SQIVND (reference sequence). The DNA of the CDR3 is TGTGCCAGTAGTAGGGGGCCGGGGGGGAGCATTCAGTACTTC. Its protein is CASSRGPGGSIQYF.

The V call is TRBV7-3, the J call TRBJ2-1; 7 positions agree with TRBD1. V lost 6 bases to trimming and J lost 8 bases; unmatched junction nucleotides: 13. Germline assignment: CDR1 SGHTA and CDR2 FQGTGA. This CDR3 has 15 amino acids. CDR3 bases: TGTGCCAGCAGTAGGAGACAGGGTCCTTCTGATGAGCAGTTCTTC. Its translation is CASSRRQGPSDEQFF.

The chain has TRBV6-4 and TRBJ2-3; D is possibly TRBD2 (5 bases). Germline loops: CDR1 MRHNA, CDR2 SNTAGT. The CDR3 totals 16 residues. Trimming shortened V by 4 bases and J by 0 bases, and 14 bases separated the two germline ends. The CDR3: CASSALSGSSTDTQYF. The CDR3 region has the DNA TGTGCCAGCAGTGCGTTAAGCGGCTCTAGCACAGATACGCAGTATTTT.

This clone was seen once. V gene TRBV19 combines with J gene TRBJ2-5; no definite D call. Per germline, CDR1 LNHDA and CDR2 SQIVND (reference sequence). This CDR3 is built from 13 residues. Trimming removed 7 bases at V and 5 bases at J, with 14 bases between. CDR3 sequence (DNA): TGTGCCAGTAAACAACTCGGGTTGGAGACCCAGTACTTC. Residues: CASKQLGLETQYF.

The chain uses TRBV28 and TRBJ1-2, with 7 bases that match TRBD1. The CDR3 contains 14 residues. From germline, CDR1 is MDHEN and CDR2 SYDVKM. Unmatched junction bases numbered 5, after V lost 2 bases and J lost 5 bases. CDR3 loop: CASSLAQGIYGYTF. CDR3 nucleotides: TGTGCCAGCAGTTTAGCACAGGGGATTTATGGCTACACCTTC.

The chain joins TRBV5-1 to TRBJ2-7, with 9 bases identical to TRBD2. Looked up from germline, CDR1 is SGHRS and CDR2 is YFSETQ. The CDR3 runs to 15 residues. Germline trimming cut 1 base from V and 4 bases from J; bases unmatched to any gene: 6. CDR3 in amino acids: CASSLTLAGFYEQYF. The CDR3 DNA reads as TGCGCCAGCAGCTTGACCCTAGCGGGATTTTACGAGCAGTACTTC.

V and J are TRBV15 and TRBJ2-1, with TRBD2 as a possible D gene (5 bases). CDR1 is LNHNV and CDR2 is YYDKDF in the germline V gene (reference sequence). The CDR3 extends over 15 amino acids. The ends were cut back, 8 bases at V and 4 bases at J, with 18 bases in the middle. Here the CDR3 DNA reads TGTGCCACCCACCCGGCCCCTTCGGGATACAATGAGCAGTTCTTC. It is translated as CATHPAPSGYNEQFF. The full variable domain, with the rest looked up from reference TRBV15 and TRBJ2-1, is DAMVIQNPRYQVTQFGKPVTLSCSQTLNHNVMYWYQQKSSQAPKLLFHYYDKDFNNEADTPDNFQSRRPNTSFCFLDIRSPGLGDTAMYLCATHPAPSGYNEQFFGPGTRLTVL.

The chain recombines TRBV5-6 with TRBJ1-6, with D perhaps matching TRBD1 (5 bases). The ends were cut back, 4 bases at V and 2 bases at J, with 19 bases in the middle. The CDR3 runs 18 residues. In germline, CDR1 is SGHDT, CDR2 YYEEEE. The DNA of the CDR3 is TGTGCCAGCAGCATCTGGTCGGCAGGGTGGACCTATAATTCACCCCTCCACTTT. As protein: CASSIWSAGWTYNSPLHF.